This T cell receptor beta chain was identified in a study of blood T cell repertoires in COVID-19. At the level of the study: COVID-19 samples from acute and convalescent phases originated in the United States, Italy and Spain. Nucleic acid was either cDNA or gDNA, and it came from T cells, B-cell-depleted T cells, or PBMCs.

Per the original methods: Amplifying reference gene primers gave estimates of nucleated cell counts. Profiling relied on immunoSEQ multiplex PCR, and the TCRdb table lists in-frame clones only, not all of them. V, J and clone size are those of that table, while D and trimming were read from the DNA. The table lists 200,000 to 250,000 clones, approximately 80% of them singletons. The germline gives CDR1 SNHLY, CDR2 FYNNEI. The J segment lost 3 bases and the V segment lost 7 bases, leaving 4 bases of the junction unmatched. The CDR3 extends over 13 amino acids. V gene TRBV2 combines with J gene TRBJ2-3; TRBD1 aligns across 7 bases. The sample was peripheral blood. The clonotype was recovered from a woman of 80 years or more with active or convalescent COVID-19. For the CDR3, the DNA is TGTGCCAGCAAGACAGGGATAACAGATACGCAGTATTTT. Its translation is CASKTGITDTQYF.